These T cell receptor beta chains were read from a single sample in a study of blood T cell repertoires in COVID-19. Clones were read by immunoSEQ multiplex PCR, and TCRdb kept only the in-frame ones, dropping some. The sample has about 150,000 clones; roughly four fifths are singletons. Sequences were obtained from PBMCs or T cells enriched from blood (not recorded which). The receptors shown here come from a man aged 50 or older who had recovered from COVID-19. Both conserved end residues are part of each CDR3. D genes are given only for firm matches. Expanded clones are given a class, and other clones once, few, many or no size at all.

- TRBJ1-1 TRBD1 TRBV6-5 TGTGCCAGCAGTTACGACCCAGGGGGCGTGGGCACTGAAGCTTTCTTT CASSYDPGGVGTEAFF
- TRBJ1-3 - TRBV15 TGTGCCACCAGCAGAGATCAAACTGCTGGAAACACCATATATTTT CATSRDQTAGNTIYF
- TRBJ2-7 - TRBV7-9 TGTGCCAGCAGCCCGCTCTTGCTATCAAACTACGAGCAGTACTTC CASSPLLLSNYEQYF
- TRBJ2-5 - TRBV7-3 TGTGCCAGCAGCTTAAGGGTACAGGAGACCCAGTACTTC CASSLRVQETQYF
- TRBJ1-4 - TRBV7-2 TGTGCCAGCAGCACTTTTCCGGCAACTAATGAAAAACTGTTTTTT CASSTFPATNEKLFF
few TRBJ1-2 - TRBV7-9 TGTGCCAGCAGCTCCGGTCCATCCCCCGGCTACACCTTC CASSSGPSPGYTF
- TRBJ2-5 - TRBV7-7 TGTGCCAGCAGCTTATTTGCGGGGGCGCCCCTCCAAGAGACCCAGTACTTC CASSLFAGAPLQETQYF
- TRBJ1-5 - TRBV15 TGTGCCACCAGCAGAGATACAGGGTCTCGAGGGAACCAGCCCCAGCATTTT CATSRDTGSRGNQPQHF
- TRBJ2-3 - TRBV7-6 TGTGCCAGCAGTCCCCTAGCGGATACGCAGTATTTT CASSPLADTQYF
few TRBJ2-7 - TRBV5-4 TGTGCCAGCAGGGTGGGGGGCTCCTACGAGCAGTACTTC CASRVGGSYEQYF
few TRBJ2-2 - TRBV2 TGTGCCAGCAGTGAGGAGACGGCGAACACCGGGGAGCTGTTTTTT CASSEETANTGELFF
- TRBJ2-3 TRBD2 TRBV7-3 TGTGCCAGCAGCTTATTAGGTAGCGGGGGGGCCAGAGATACGCAGTATTTT CASSLLGSGGARDTQYF
- TRBJ2-7 TRBD1 TRBV4-3 TGCGCCAGCAGCCCTGATGTCCCGGGACAGGGACCCTACGAGCAGTACTTC CASSPDVPGQGPYEQYF
few TRBJ2-2 - TRBV4-1 TGCGCCAGCAGCCCACGGGGAATTGCCACCGGGGAGCTGTTTTTT CASSPRGIATGELFF
once TRBJ2-2 - TRBV6-5 TGTGCCAGCCTTACAGGGCAGGGCACCGGGGAGCTGTTTTTT CASLTGQGTGELFF
few TRBJ1-2 - TRBV7-9 TGTGCCAGCAGCTTCGAGGCCCGGGATGGCTACACCTTC CASSFEARDGYTF
- TRBJ2-5 TRBD2 TRBV18 TGTGCCAGCTCACCACAAGCGGGGGGGCGGCAAGAGACCCAGTACTTC CASSPQAGGRQETQYF
- TRBJ1-5 TRBD1 TRBV4-1 TGCGCCAGCAGCCAAGAAAGGACAGGGTCAAGCAATCAGCCCCAGCATTTT CASSQERTGSSNQPQHF
- TRBJ1-5 - TRBV19 TGTGCCAGTAGTATAAGGGGCCAGCATTTT CASSIRGQHF
- TRBJ1-6 - TRBV19 TGTGCCAGTAGTTACTATGGACAGTCGAGCTCCTATAATTCACCCCTCCACTTT CASSYYGQSSSYNSPLHF
- TRBJ2-7 TRBD2 TRBV7-2 TGTGCCAGCAGCCTAACTAGCGGGGGCGAGCAGTACTTC CASSLTSGGEQYF
- TRBJ2-1 - TRBV5-1 TGCGCCAGCAGCTTCCTTAACCAGGACAATGAGCAGTTCTTC CASSFLNQDNEQFF
- TRBJ2-3 TRBD2 TRBV6-5 TGTGCCAGCAGTTACTCGTCTAGCGGGGGTCCAGATACGCAGTATTTT CASSYSSSGGPDTQYF
- TRBJ1-2 - TRBV4-1 TGCGCCAGCAGCCAAGGACCGTCCTCGGGCTATGGCTACACCTTC CASSQGPSSGYGYTF
- TRBJ2-5 - TRBV3-1/TRBV3-2 TGTGCCAGCAGCCGGGTACCAGGCCTCCAAGAGACCCAGTACTTC CASSRVPGLQETQYF
- TRBJ1-1 - TRBV5-4 TGTGCCAGCAGTTTTCTTAGGGACAAAGCTTTCTTT CASSFLRDKAFF
- TRBJ2-1 TRBD2 TRBV7-2 TGTGCCAGCAGCTACTGGACTAGAACCGACGAGCAGTTCTTC CASSYWTRTDEQFF
- TRBJ2-3 - TRBV6-5 TGTGCCAGCAGCCCATGGAGGGGACGGACAGATACGCAGTATTTT CASSPWRGRTDTQYF
- TRBJ2-6 TRBD2 TRBV9 TGTGCCAGCAGCCTTGGGACTAGCGGGTCTGGGGCCAACGTCCTGACTTTC CASSLGTSGSGANVLTF
- TRBJ1-2 - TRBV7-8 TGTGCCAGCAGCCCTATACAGGGATTCTACTATGGCTACACCTTC CASSPIQGFYYGYTF
few TRBJ1-2 TRBD1 TRBV19 TGTGCCAGTAGACAGCCGGGACAGCGGTATGGCTACACCTTC CASRQPGQRYGYTF
- TRBJ1-1 - TRBV19 TGTGCCAGTAGTCTCCTATCCCCCGGGGGTGGGACCACTGAAGCTTTCTTT CASSLLSPGGGTTEAFF
- TRBJ1-4 TRBD1 TRBV3-1/TRBV3-2 TGTGCCAGCAGCCAAGATCCCAGGGGGAGGGAAAAACTGTTTTTT CASSQDPRGREKLFF
few TRBJ1-4 - TRBV27 TGTGCCAGCAGTTTGTCGGAGACGACTAATGAAAAACTGTTTTTT CASSLSETTNEKLFF
- TRBJ1-2 - TRBV27 TGTGCCAGCAGTTTAGCTACCTCTAACTATGGCTACACCTTC CASSLATSNYGYTF
- TRBJ2-5 TRBD2 TRBV5-1 TGCGCCAGCAGGCCTTGGACTAGCGGGACACAAGAGACCCAGTACTTC CASRPWTSGTQETQYF
- TRBJ1-2 TRBD1 TRBV5-5 TGTGCCAGCAGCTGGGAACAGGGGGCGGGTGGCTACACCTTC CASSWEQGAGGYTF
once TRBJ1-5 - TRBV3-1/TRBV3-2 TGTGCCAGCAGCCAAAGCGGGGGAAAGCCCCAGCATTTT CASSQSGGKPQHF
- TRBJ1-6 TRBD1 TRBV3-1/TRBV3-2 TGTGCCAGCAGCCAAGATTGGAAAGGGGGCCTCTCCTATAATTCACCCCTCCACTTT CASSQDWKGGLSYNSPLHF
once TRBJ1-6 - TRBV7-2 TGTGCCAGCAGCTTAGGCAGGGGAATTTCACCCCTCCACTTT CASSLGRGISPLHF
- TRBJ2-1 TRBD2 TRBV13 TGTGCCAGCAGCCGGACTAGAGGGACGACCTACAATGAGCAGTTCTTC CASSRTRGTTYNEQFF
- TRBJ1-2 - TRBV7-9 TGTGCCAGCTACAATCCAGGGGTTCCTAACTATGGCTACACCTTC CASYNPGVPNYGYTF